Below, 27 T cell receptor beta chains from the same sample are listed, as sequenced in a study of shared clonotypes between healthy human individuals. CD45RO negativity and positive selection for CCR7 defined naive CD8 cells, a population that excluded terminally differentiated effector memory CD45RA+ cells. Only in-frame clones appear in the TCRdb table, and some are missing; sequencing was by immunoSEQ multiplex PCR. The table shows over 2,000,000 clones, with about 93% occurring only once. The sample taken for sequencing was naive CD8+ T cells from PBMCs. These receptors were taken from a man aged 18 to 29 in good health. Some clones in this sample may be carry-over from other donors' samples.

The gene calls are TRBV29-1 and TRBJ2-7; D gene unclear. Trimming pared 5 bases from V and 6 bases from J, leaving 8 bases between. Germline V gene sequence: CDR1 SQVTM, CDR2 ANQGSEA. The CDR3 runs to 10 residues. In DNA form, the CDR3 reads TGCAGCGTTTGGGATAGCGAGCAGTACTTC. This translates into CSVWDSEQYF.

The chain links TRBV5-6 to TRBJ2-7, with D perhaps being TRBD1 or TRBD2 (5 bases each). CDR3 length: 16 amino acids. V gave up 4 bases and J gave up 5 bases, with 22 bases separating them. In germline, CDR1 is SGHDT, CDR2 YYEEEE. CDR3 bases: TGTGCCAGCAGCGAGGGGTGGGGCAGGGTGAGCCACGAGCAGTACTTC. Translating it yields CASSEGWGRVSHEQYF. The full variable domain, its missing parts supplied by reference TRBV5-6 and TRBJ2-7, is DAGVTQSPTHLIKTRGQQVTLRCSPKSGHDTVSWYQQALGQGPQFIFQYYEEEERQRGNFPDRFSGHQFPNYSSELNVNALLLGDSALYLCASSEGWGRVSHEQYFGPGTRLTVT.

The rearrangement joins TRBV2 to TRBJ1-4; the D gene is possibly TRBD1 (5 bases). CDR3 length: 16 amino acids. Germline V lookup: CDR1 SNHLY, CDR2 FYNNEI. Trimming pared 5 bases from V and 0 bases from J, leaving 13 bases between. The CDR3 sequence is CASSWRGDATNEKLFF. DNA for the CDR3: TGTGCCAGCAGTTGGCGGGGGGATGCAACTAATGAAAAACTGTTTTTT.

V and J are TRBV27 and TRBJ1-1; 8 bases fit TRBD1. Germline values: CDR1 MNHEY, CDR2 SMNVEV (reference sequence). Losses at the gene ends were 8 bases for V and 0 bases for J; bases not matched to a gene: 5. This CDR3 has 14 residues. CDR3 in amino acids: CASGPRGLNTEAFF. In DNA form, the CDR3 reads TGTGCCAGCGGACCCAGGGGGCTGAACACTGAAGCTTTCTTT.

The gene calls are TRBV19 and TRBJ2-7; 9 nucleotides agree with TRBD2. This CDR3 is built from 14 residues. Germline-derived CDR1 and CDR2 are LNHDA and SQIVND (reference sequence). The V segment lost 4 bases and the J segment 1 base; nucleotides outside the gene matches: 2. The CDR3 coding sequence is TGTGCCAGTAGTAGACTAGCGGAGTCCTACGAGCAGTACTTC. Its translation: CASSRLAESYEQYF.

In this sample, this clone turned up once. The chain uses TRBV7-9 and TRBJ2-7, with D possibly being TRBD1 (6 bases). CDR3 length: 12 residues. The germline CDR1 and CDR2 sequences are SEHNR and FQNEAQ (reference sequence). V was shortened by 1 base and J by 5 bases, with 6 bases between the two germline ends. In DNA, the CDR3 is TGTGCCAGCAGCTTAGGGGACAACGAGCAGTACTTC. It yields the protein CASSLGDNEQYF.

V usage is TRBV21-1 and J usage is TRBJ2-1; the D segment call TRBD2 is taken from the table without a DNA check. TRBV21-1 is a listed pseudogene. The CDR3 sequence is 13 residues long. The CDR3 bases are TGTGCCAGCAGCAGGGCGGGAGTCAATGAGCAGTTCTTC. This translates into CASSRAGVNEQFF.

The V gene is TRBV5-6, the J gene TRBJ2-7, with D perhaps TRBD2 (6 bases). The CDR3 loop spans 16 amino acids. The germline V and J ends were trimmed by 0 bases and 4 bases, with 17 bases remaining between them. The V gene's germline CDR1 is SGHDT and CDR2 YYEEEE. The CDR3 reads CASSLGADYYPYEQYF. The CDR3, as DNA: TGTGCCAGCAGCTTGGGCGCGGACTACTACCCGTACGAGCAGTACTTC.

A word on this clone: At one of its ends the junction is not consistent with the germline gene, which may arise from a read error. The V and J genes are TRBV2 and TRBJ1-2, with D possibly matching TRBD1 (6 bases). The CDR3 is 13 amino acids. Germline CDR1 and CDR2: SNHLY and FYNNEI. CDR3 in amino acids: CASSPTGTNGYIF. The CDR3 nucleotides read TGTGCCAGCAGTCCTACAGGGACCAATGGCTACATCTTC.

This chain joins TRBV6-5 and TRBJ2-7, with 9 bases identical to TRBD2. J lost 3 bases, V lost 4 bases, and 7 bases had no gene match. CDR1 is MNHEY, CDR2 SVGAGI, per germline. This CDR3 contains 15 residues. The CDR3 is CASSSLQREVYEQYF. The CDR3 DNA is TGTGCCAGCAGTTCCCTCCAGCGGGAGGTCTACGAGCAGTACTTC.

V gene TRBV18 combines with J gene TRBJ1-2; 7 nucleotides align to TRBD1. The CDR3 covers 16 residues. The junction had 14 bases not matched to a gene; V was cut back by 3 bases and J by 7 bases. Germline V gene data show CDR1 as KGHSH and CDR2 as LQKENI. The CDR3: CASSPYGTVGDSGYTF. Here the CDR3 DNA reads TGTGCCAGCTCACCCTACGGGACAGTTGGTGACTCTGGCTACACCTTC.

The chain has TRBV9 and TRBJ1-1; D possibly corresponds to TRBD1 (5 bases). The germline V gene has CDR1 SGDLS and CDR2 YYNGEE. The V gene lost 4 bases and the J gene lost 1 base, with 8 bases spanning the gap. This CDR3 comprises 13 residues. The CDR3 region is CASSFRENTEAFF. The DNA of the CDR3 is TGTGCCAGCAGCTTCAGGGAGAACACTGAAGCTTTCTTT.

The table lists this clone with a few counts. The CDR3 nucleotides are TGTGCCAGCAGTTTCAGGCCCCAGCATTTT. As protein: CASSFRPQHF. V and J are TRBV6-6 and TRBJ1-5; no clear D. The germline V and J ends were trimmed by 4 bases and 9 bases, with 4 bases remaining between them. The V gene's germline CDR1 is MNHNY and CDR2 SVGAGI (reference sequence). The CDR3 spans 10 residues.

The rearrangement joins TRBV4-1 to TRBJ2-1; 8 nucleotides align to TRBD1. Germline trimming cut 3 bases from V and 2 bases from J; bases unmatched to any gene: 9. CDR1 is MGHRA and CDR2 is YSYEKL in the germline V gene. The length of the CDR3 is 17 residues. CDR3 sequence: CASSQTQGDYPYNEQFF. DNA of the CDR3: TGCGCCAGCAGCCAGACACAGGGGGATTACCCCTACAATGAGCAGTTCTTC.

For the CDR3, the DNA is TGTGCCATCAGTGTAGAGCCAGGGAGCTCCTACGAGCAGTACTTC. Its protein product is CAISVEPGSSYEQYF. The V and J genes are TRBV10-3 and TRBJ2-7; D possibly matches TRBD1 or TRBD2 (5 bases each). Germline-derived CDR1 and CDR2 are ENHRY and SYGVKD. This CDR3 comprises 15 residues. Deletions cut 4 bases from V and 0 bases from J, with 13 bases between.

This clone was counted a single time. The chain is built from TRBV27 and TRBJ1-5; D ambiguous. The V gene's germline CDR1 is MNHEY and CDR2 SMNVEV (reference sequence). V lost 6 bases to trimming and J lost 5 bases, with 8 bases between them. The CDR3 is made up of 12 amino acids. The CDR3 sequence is CASRGWDQPQHF. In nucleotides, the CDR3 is TGTGCCAGCAGGGGATGGGATCAGCCCCAGCATTTT.

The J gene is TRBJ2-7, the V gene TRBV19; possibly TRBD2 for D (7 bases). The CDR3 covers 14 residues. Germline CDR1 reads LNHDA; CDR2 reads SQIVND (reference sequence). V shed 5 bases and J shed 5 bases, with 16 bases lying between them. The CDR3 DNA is TGTGCCAGTAGTTTCGTCGACGGGGGGCACGAGCAGTACTTC. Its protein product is CASSFVDGGHEQYF.

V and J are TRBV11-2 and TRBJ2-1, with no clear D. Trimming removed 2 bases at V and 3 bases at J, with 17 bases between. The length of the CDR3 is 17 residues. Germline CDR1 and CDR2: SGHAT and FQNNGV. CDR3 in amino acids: CASSLKAVDRLYNEQFF. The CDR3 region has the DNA TGTGCCAGCAGCTTAAAGGCTGTGGACCGCCTCTACAATGAGCAGTTCTTC.

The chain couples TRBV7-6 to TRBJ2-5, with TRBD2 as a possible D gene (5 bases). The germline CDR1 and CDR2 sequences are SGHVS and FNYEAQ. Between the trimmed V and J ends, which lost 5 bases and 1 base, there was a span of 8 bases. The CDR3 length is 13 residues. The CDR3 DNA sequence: TGTGCCAGCAGCCCGCGGGTCCAAGAGACCCAGTACTTC. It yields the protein CASSPRVQETQYF.

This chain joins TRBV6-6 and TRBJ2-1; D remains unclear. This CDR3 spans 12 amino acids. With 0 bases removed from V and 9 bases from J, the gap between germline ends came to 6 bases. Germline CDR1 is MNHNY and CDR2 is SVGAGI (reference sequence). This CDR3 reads CASSYSTGEQFF. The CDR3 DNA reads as TGTGCCAGCAGTTACTCGACGGGTGAGCAGTTCTTC.

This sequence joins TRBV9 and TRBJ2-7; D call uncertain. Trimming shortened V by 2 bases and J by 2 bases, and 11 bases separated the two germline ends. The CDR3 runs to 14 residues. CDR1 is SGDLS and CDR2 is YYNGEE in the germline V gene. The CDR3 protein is CASSVRPPPYEQYF. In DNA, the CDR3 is TGTGCCAGCAGCGTTCGCCCACCTCCCTACGAGCAGTACTTC. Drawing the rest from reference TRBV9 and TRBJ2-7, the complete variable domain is DSGVTQTPKHLITATGQRVTLRCSPRSGDLSVYWYQQSLDQGLQFLIQYYNGEERAKGNILERFSAQQFPDLHSELNLSSLELGDSALYFCASSVRPPPYEQYFGPGTRLTVT.

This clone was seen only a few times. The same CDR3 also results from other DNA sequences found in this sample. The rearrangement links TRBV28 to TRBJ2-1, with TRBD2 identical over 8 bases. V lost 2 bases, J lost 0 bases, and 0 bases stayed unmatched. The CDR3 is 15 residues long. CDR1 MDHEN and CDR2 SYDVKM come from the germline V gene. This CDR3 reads CASSLGTSSYNEQFF. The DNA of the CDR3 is TGTGCCAGCAGTTTAGGGACTAGCTCCTACAATGAGCAGTTCTTC.

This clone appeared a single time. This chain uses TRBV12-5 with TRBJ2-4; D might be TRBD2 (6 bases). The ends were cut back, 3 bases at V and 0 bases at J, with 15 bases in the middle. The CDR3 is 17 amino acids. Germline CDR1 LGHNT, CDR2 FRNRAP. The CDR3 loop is CASGLQRGSLAKNIQYF. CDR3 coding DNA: TGTGCTAGTGGTTTACAACGGGGGTCCCTAGCCAAAAACATTCAGTACTTC. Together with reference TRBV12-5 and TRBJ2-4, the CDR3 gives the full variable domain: DARVTQTPRHKVTEMGQEVTMRCQPILGHNTVFWYRQTMMQGLELLAYFRNRAPLDDSGMPKDRFSAEMPDATLATLKIQPSEPRDSAVYFCASGLQRGSLAKNIQYFGAGTRLSVL.

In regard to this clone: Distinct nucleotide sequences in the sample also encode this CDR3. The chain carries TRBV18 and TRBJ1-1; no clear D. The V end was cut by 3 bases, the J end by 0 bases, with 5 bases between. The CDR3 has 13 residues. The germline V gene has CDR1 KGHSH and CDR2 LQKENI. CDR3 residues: CASSPPVNTEAFF. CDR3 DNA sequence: TGTGCCAGCTCACCCCCAGTGAACACTGAAGCTTTCTTT.

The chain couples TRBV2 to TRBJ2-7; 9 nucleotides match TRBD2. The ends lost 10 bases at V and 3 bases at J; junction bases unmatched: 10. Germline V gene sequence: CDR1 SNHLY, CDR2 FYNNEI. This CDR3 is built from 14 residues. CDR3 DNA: TGTGCCACCCAACTGGGACTAGCAGTCTACGAGCAGTACTTC. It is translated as CATQLGLAVYEQYF.

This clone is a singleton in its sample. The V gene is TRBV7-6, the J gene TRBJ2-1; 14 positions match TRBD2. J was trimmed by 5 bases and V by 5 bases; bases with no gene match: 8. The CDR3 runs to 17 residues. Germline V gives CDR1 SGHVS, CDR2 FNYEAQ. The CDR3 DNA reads TGTGCCAGCAGCCTCGGGACTAGCGGGAGCCCCCACAATGAGCAGTTCTTC. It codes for CASSLGTSGSPHNEQFF.

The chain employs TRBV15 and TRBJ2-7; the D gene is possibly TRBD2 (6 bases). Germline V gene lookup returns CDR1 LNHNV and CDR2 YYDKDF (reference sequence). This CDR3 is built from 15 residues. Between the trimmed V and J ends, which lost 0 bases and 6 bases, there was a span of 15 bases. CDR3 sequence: CATSRDDLARGEQYF. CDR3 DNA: TGTGCCACCAGCAGAGATGACCTAGCGCGGGGCGAGCAGTACTTC.